One sample yielded the 23 T cell receptor beta chains listed below, sequenced in a study of shared clonotypes between healthy human individuals. Assay used: immunoSEQ multiplex PCR; TCRdb lists only in-frame clones, some missing. This sample has about 1.5 million clones; 95% to 99% occur once, and the top ten carry around 0.47%. Material: naive CD4+ T cells sorted from blood. Subset defined: CD45RA+ positively selected. The source is a man aged 25 to 40 in good health.

This chain joins TRBV7-2 and TRBJ2-1; TRBD2 matches at 9 bases. V lost 2 bases to trimming and J lost 15 bases; unmatched junction nucleotides: 17. Germline V lookup: CDR1 SGHTA, CDR2 FQGNSA. The CDR3 spans 16 residues. DNA of the CDR3: TGTGCCAGCAGCTTAAGCGGGAGGTCCGGTAGGTCGAGTCCGTTCTTC. Translation: CASSLSGRSGRSSPFF.

The V gene is TRBV5-4, the J gene TRBJ1-4; possibly TRBD1 for D (5 bases). The CDR3 sequence is 14 residues long. CDR1 is SGHNT, CDR2 YYREEE, per germline (reference sequence). The V gene lost 4 bases and the J gene lost 5 bases, with 12 bases spanning the gap. CDR3 nucleotide sequence: TGTGCCAGCAGCACCGCGGGGCGGAATGAAAAACTGTTTTTT. Translation gives CASSTAGRNEKLFF.

The V gene is TRBV9, the J gene TRBJ1-4; D is unresolved. Germline CDR1 reads SGDLS; CDR2 reads YYNGEE. V was cut by 3 bases and J by 7 bases, with 16 bases left in between. This CDR3 comprises 15 residues. CDR3 in DNA: TGTGCCAGCAGCGGATCCGTCGTACTGGGTGAAAAACTGTTTTTT. Translation gives CASSGSVVLGEKLFF.

V usage is TRBV11-3 and J usage is TRBJ2-1; 7 bases agree with TRBD1. This CDR3 is 15 amino acids long. Unmatched junction bases numbered 13, after V lost 5 bases and J lost 9 bases. Germline V CDR1 and CDR2: SGHNT, YENEEA. This CDR3 is CASSPWDSKVGEQFF. DNA of the CDR3: TGTGCCAGCAGCCCCTGGGACAGTAAGGTTGGTGAGCAGTTCTTC.

CDR3 coding DNA: TGCAGTGCTGCACGTGACACTGAAGCTTTCTTT. It translates to CSAARDTEAFF. The chain employs TRBV20-1 and TRBJ1-1; D is unresolved. The V gene's germline CDR1 is DFQATT and CDR2 SNEGSKA (reference sequence). CDR3 length: 11 residues. V was cut by 5 bases and J by 3 bases, with 7 bases left in between.

The chain uses TRBV4-3 and TRBJ2-5; no clear D gene. The CDR3 sequence is 14 residues long. Germline assignment: CDR1 LGHNA and CDR2 YSLEER. V was cut by 0 bases and J by 5 bases, with 10 bases left in between. The CDR3 region is CASSQDFRLETQYF. The CDR3 DNA follows: TGCGCCAGCAGCCAAGATTTCCGCTTGGAGACCCAGTACTTC.

The rearrangement uses TRBV7-2 and TRBJ2-2, with 7 positions matching TRBD1. CDR3 length equals 14 residues. Germline V gene data show CDR1 as SGHTA and CDR2 as FQGNSA. Germline trimming cut 9 bases from V and 0 bases from J; bases unmatched to any gene: 4. Here the CDR3 DNA reads TGTGCCAGGCCGGGACAGTCGAACACCGGGGAGCTGTTTTTT. Protein product: CARPGQSNTGELFF.

Remarks on this clone: Different DNA sequences within this sample yield the same CDR3. CDR3 in DNA: TGTGCCAGCAGTTACCGGCGGGAGGGCACAGATACGCAGTATTTT. Its protein is CASSYRREGTDTQYF. V gene TRBV6-6 combines with J gene TRBJ2-3; 8 bases match TRBD2. V was pared by 2 bases and J by 1 base, with 2 bases of the junction left unmatched. The CDR3 extends over 15 amino acids. Germline CDR1 MNHNY, CDR2 SVGAGI (reference sequence).

The chain employs TRBV7-9 and TRBJ1-1; D call uncertain. Germline CDR1 SEHNR, CDR2 FQNEAQ (reference sequence). The CDR3 spans 13 residues. Trimming took off 2 bases at V and 1 base at J, with 5 bases between the two ends. This chain's CDR3 is CASSLYGNTEAFF. CDR3 coding DNA: TGTGCCAGCAGCTTATACGGGAACACTGAAGCTTTCTTT.

The genes are TRBV29-1 and TRBJ2-3; perhaps TRBD1 as D (6 bases). Looked up from germline, CDR1 is SQVTM and CDR2 is ANQGSEA. CDR3 length: 15 amino acids. Deletions cut 5 bases from V and 2 bases from J, with 17 bases between. The DNA for the CDR3 is TGCAGCGTTAGAGTTGCAGGGGCGCTCACAGATACGCAGTATTTT. Translating gives CSVRVAGALTDTQYF.

The chain carries TRBV5-6 and TRBJ2-7, with 8 bases identical to TRBD1. CDR1 and CDR2 from the germline V gene are SGHDT and YYEEEE. This CDR3 region has 15 residues. Germline trimming cut 2 bases from V and 4 bases from J; bases unmatched to any gene: 8. The CDR3 loop reads CASSFPGGLPYEQYF. In DNA form, the CDR3 reads TGTGCCAGCAGCTTTCCAGGGGGCCTTCCGTACGAGCAGTACTTC.

The V gene is TRBV29-1, the J gene TRBJ2-7, with D unresolved. CDR1 and CDR2 (germline): SQVTM, ANQGSEA. Trimming shortened V by 8 bases and J by 5 bases, and 13 bases separated the two germline ends. The CDR3 spans 11 residues. In DNA form, the CDR3 reads TGCAGCACCGGGTACGGCGACGAGCAGTACTTC. Amino acid sequence: CSTGYGDEQYF.

The rearrangement uses TRBV9 and TRBJ2-2, with 7 bases that match TRBD2. CDR1 is SGDLS, CDR2 YYNGEE, per germline. The CDR3 is 16 residues long. V shed 4 bases, J shed 5 bases, and the junction held 11 bases outside the gene matches. CDR3 in amino acids: CASSPTHGGGTGELFF. The CDR3 DNA follows: TGTGCCAGCAGCCCCACCCATGGGGGGGGGACCGGGGAGCTGTTTTTT.

This CDR3 reads CASSEVPGTSGYNEQFF. CDR3 nucleotide sequence: TGCGCCAGCAGTGAGGTTCCCGGGACTAGTGGCTACAATGAGCAGTTCTTC. The genes are TRBV10-2 and TRBJ2-1; TRBD2 agrees at 8 bases. The CDR3 covers 17 residues. Germline V gives CDR1 WSHSY, CDR2 SAAADI. With V trimmed by 2 bases and J by 3 bases, 9 bases remained unmatched.

The chain combines TRBV4-1 with TRBJ2-7; 7 bases align to TRBD1. Germline values: CDR1 MGHRA, CDR2 YSYEKL. V was clipped by 4 bases and J by 2 bases; unmatched bases: 8. The CDR3 is 15 residues long. The DNA for the CDR3 is TGCGCCAGCAGCCGTGACAGGGCAATTGCCTACGAGCAGTACTTC. The encoded protein is CASSRDRAIAYEQYF.

V and J are TRBV7-8 and TRBJ2-3, with D perhaps assigned TRBD1 or TRBD2 (5 bases each). The germline V gene encodes CDR1 SGHVS and CDR2 FQNEAQ. The CDR3 length is 17 residues. Trimming removed 1 base at V and 2 bases at J, with 16 bases between. The CDR3 DNA follows: TGTGCCAGCAGCTTAGTTGGTGGGGGAGCCATCACAGATACGCAGTATTTT. It translates to CASSLVGGGAITDTQYF.

The chain joins TRBV4-1 to TRBJ2-7, with TRBD2 matching over 10 bases. The CDR3 length is 16 residues. The J segment lost 2 bases and the V segment lost 0 bases, leaving 4 bases of the junction unmatched. Per the germline V gene, CDR1 is MGHRA and CDR2 is YSYEKL. CDR3 DNA sequence: TGCGCCAGCAGCCAAGAAAGCAGCGGGAGGGCCTACGAGCAGTACTTC. Translation gives CASSQESSGRAYEQYF.

With regard to this clone: The sample holds other DNA sequences that translate to the same CDR3. The chain recombines TRBV5-1 with TRBJ1-5, with a tentative D call TRBD1 (5 bases). V gave up 0 bases and J gave up 4 bases, with 11 bases separating them. The CDR3 sequence is 15 residues long. In germline, CDR1 is SGHRS, CDR2 YFSETQ. The CDR3 is CASSLEGAGNQPQHF. CDR3 nucleotide sequence: TGCGCCAGCAGCTTGGAAGGGGCTGGGAATCAGCCCCAGCATTTT.

V gene TRBV25-1 combines with J gene TRBJ2-7, with TRBD2 matching over 10 bases. The germline V gene has CDR1 MGHDK and CDR2 SYGVNS. The CDR3 length is 15 residues. V was clipped by 7 bases and J by 4 bases; unmatched bases: 10. CDR3 region: CASTGWLAGVYEQYF. CDR3 in DNA: TGTGCCAGCACAGGGTGGCTAGCGGGGGTTTACGAGCAGTACTTC.

The chain is built from TRBV5-5 and TRBJ2-3; 7 nucleotides agree with TRBD2. The V gene's germline CDR1 is SGHKS and CDR2 YYEKEE (reference sequence). There are 15 residues in the CDR3. V gave up 4 bases and J gave up 5 bases; unmatched junction bases: 10. CDR3 in DNA: TGTGCCAGCAGCCGGGAGGTCTTGATGTTAGATACGCAGTATTTT. This sequence encodes CASSREVLMLDTQYF.

CDR3 nucleotide sequence: TGTGCCAGCAGTTTATCCCTAGCGGGAGGGCCTATCACTGACAATGAGCAGTTCTTC. Protein: CASSLSLAGGPITDNEQFF. V gene TRBV27 combines with J gene TRBJ2-1; 12 bases line up with TRBD2. Germline loops: CDR1 MNHEY, CDR2 SMNVEV (reference sequence). The CDR3 extends over 19 amino acids. Losses at the gene ends were 0 bases for V and 5 bases for J; bases not matched to a gene: 11.

The gene calls are TRBV6-1 and TRBJ2-7; 9 nucleotides match TRBD1. V shed 5 bases and J 6 bases; nucleotides not matched to a gene: 11. Germline CDR1 is MNHNS and CDR2 is SASEGT. The CDR3 spans 15 residues. The DNA of the CDR3 is TGTGCCAGCAGTCCGGGACAGGGCACCAGGGGCGAGCAGTACTTC. This translates into CASSPGQGTRGEQYF.

The V gene is TRBV18, the J gene TRBJ2-3, with a weak D call TRBD2 (5 bases). CDR1 KGHSH and CDR2 LQKENI come from the germline V gene. Deletions cut 4 bases from V and 2 bases from J, with 13 bases between. There are 15 residues in the CDR3. CDR3 amino acids: CASSRNPGITDTQYF. CDR3 nucleotides: TGTGCCAGCTCACGAAATCCCGGGATCACAGATACGCAGTATTTT.